The sequence of this T cell receptor beta chain was determined in a study of blood T cell repertoires in COVID-19. On the study more broadly: Italy, Spain and the United States were the sources of the convalescent and acute COVID-19 samples. PBMCs, B-cell-depleted T cells, or T cells were the source of the cDNA or gDNA that made up the material.

Authors' data handling: It was from reference gene primer amplification that nucleated cell counts were estimated. Assay used: immunoSEQ multiplex PCR; TCRdb lists only in-frame clones, some missing. D and trimming were read from the DNA, whereas the V and J calls and clone size are those reported in that table. The profile covers more than 80,000 clones, with around 88% appearing a single time and approximately 1.7% taken by the ten largest. CDR1 is LNHDA, CDR2 SQIVND, per germline (reference sequence). The length of the CDR3 is 15 residues. The ends were cut back, 5 bases at V and 2 bases at J, with 16 bases in the middle.

The chain recombines TRBV19 with TRBJ2-7; the D is unclear. The sequence derives from a man aged 80 or over with acute or convalescent COVID-19. Sequenced material: peripheral blood. CDR3 in amino acids: CASSQAQGTPYEQYF. In DNA, the CDR3 is TGTGCCAGTAGTCAGGCTCAAGGTACTCCCTACGAGCAGTACTTC.